Listed below are T cell receptor beta chains from one sample, sequenced in a study of shared clonotypes between healthy human individuals. Here immunoSEQ multiplex PCR was the method, and the copy in TCRdb shows in-frame clones only, minus some. Of 2 million to 2.5 million clones listed, approximately 93% are singletons. Sequencing used naive CD4+ T cells from PBMCs. Source of these receptors: a man aged 18-30 years in good health. Some clones in this sample may be carry-over from other donors' samples. Both conserved end residues are part of each CDR3. D genes are given only for firm matches. Size is omitted from some rows. Given values are once, few, many or a class for expanded clones.

CDR3 | DNA | V | D | J | size
CASSLSGKGQPQHF | TGTGCCAGCAGTTTATCGGGAAAGGGTCAGCCCCAGCATTTT | TRBV28 | . | TRBJ1-5 | .
CASSPRSWVQETQYF | TGTGCCAGCAGTCCCCGGAGTTGGGTACAAGAGACCCAGTACTTC | TRBV27 | . | TRBJ2-5 | .
CASNGGLMNTEAFF | TGTGCCAGTAACGGGGGGCTCATGAACACTGAAGCTTTCTTT | TRBV5-8 | . | TRBJ1-1 | .
CAIRLAGTYEQYF | TGTGCCATCCGACTAGCGGGAACCTACGAGCAGTACTTC | TRBV10-3 | TRBD2 | TRBJ2-7 | few
CASSPLRAGGTDTQYF | TGTGCCAGCAGCCCCCTACGGGCAGGGGGCACAGATACGCAGTATTTT | TRBV9 | . | TRBJ2-3 | once
CASSQEPGQGLGETQYF | TGCGCCAGCAGCCAAGAACCGGGACAGGGGCTAGGAGAGACCCAGTACTTC | TRBV4-3 | TRBD1 | TRBJ2-5 | once
CASSRRTQRVNTEAFF | TGTGCCAGCAGCCGGCGGACTCAGAGGGTGAACACTGAAGCTTTCTTT | TRBV11-1 | . | TRBJ1-1 | .
CASSYWVAGEQYF | TGCGCCAGCAGCTACTGGGTGGCGGGCGAGCAGTACTTC | TRBV5-1 | . | TRBJ2-7 | .
CASSEGQFGYTF | TGTGCCAGCAGTGAAGGGCAGTTCGGCTACACCTTC | TRBV2 | . | TRBJ1-2 | few
CASSLALTPRTDTQYF | TGTGCCAGCAGCTTAGCCCTGACCCCAAGGACAGATACGCAGTATTTT | TRBV7-9 | . | TRBJ2-3 | .
CASSSGAGPSGNTIYF | TGTGCCAGCAGCTCGGGGGCAGGGCCCTCTGGAAACACCATATATTTT | TRBV7-3 | . | TRBJ1-3 | .
CASSRLAGVYEQYF | TGCGCCAGCAGCCGGCTAGCGGGAGTCTACGAGCAGTACTTC | TRBV4-1 | TRBD2 | TRBJ2-7 | .
CASSPERWGAGTEAFF | TGTGCCAGCTCACCTGAGAGGTGGGGGGCAGGGACTGAAGCTTTCTTT | TRBV18 | . | TRBJ1-1 | once
CASRGSNQPQHF | TGTGCCAGCAGGGGTAGCAATCAGCCCCAGCATTTT | TRBV2 | . | TRBJ1-5 | .
CASSLVGASGDNEQFF | TGTGCCAGCAGCCTAGTGGGGGCTAGCGGGGACAATGAGCAGTTCTTC | TRBV7-9 | TRBD2 | TRBJ2-1 | .
CASRRGGDPYEQYF | TGTGCCAGCAGGAGGGGCGGGGACCCCTACGAGCAGTACTTC | TRBV2 | . | TRBJ2-7 | .
CASSVAGTVSSYEQYF | TGTGCCAGCAGCGTAGCTGGGACAGTCAGCTCCTACGAGCAGTACTTC | TRBV9 | TRBD1 | TRBJ2-7 | .
CASRAGTGARGRTDTQYF | TGCGCCAGCAGGGCCGGGACAGGGGCCCGGGGACGCACAGATACGCAGTATTTT | TRBV5-1 | TRBD1 | TRBJ2-3 | once
CASSFVGNEQFF | TGTGCCAGCAGTTTTGTAGGCAATGAGCAGTTCTTC | TRBV27 | . | TRBJ2-1 | .
CASSQDPTSGREYEQYF | TGCGCCAGCAGCCAAGATCCGACTAGCGGGAGGGAATACGAGCAGTACTTC | TRBV4-1 | TRBD2 | TRBJ2-7 | .
CASSQLINQPQHF | TGTGCCAGCAGCCAGCTCATAAATCAGCCCCAGCATTTT | TRBV4-2 | . | TRBJ1-5 | .
CASFSLTGRVDYGYTF | TGTGCCAGCTTCTCCCTCACCGGCAGGGTGGACTATGGCTACACCTTC | TRBV28 | . | TRBJ1-2 | .
CASSERGVSSGNTIYF | TGTGCCAGCAGCGAGAGAGGGGTCAGCTCTGGAAACACCATATATTTT | TRBV9 | . | TRBJ1-3 | once
CASSLTSGLYNEQFF | TGTGCCAGCAGCTTAACTAGCGGATTGTACAATGAGCAGTTCTTC | TRBV7-2 | TRBD2 | TRBJ2-1 | .
CASSPRGLPRNIQYF | TGCGCCAGCAGCCCCCGAGGTCTCCCTAGAAACATTCAGTACTTC | TRBV5-1 | . | TRBJ2-4 | .
CSARETGEQFF | TGCAGCGCCCGAGAGACAGGTGAGCAGTTCTTC | TRBV29-1 | . | TRBJ2-1 | .
CASSLARTGNEQFF | TGTGCCAGCAGCTTAGCGCGGACTGGGAATGAGCAGTTCTTC | TRBV7-2 | . | TRBJ2-1 | .
CASSPLRGNEQFF | TGTGCCAGCTCACCCTTACGGGGGAATGAGCAGTTCTTC | TRBV18 | . | TRBJ2-1 | .